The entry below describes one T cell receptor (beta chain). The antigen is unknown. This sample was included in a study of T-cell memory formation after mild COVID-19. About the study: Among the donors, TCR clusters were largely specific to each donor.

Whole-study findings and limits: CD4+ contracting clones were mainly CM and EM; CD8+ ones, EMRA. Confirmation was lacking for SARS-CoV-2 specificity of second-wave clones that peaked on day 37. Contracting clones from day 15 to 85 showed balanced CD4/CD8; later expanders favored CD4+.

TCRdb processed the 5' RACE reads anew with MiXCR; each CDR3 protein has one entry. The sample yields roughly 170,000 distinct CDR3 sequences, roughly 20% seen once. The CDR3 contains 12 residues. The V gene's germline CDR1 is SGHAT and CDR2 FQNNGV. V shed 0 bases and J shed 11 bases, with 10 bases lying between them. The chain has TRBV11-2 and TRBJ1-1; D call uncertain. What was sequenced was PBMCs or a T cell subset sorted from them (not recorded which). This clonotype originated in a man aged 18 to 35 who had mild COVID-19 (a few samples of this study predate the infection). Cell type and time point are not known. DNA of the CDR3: TGTGCCAGCAGCTTAGATCCGCCGGGCGCTTTCTTT. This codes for CASSLDPPGAFF.